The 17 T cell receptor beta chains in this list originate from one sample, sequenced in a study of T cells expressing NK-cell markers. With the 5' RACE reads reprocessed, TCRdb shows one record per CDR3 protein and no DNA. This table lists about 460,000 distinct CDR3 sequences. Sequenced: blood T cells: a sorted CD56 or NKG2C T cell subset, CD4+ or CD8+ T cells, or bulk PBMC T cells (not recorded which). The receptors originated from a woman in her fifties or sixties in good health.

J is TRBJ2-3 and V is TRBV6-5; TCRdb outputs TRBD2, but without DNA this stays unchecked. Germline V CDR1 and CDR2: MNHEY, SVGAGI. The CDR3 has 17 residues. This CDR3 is CASSKGTSGSSVDTQYF.

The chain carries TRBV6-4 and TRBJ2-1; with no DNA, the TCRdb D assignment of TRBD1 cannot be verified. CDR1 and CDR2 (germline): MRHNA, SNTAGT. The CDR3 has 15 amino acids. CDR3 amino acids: CASKGTGGTHNEQFF.

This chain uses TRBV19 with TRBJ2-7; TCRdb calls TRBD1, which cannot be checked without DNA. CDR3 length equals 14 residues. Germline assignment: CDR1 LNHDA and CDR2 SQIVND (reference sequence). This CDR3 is CASSMEAGGWEQYF.

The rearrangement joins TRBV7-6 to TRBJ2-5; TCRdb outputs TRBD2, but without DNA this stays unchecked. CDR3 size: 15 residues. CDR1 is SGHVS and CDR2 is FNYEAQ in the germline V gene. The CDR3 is CASSLDGREGETQYF. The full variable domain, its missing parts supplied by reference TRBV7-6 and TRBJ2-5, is GAGVSQSPRYKVTKRGQDVALRCDPISGHVSLYWYRQALGQGPEFLTYFNYEAQQDKSGLPNDRFSAERPEGSISTLTIQRTEQRDSAMYRCASSLDGREGETQYFGPGTRLLVL.

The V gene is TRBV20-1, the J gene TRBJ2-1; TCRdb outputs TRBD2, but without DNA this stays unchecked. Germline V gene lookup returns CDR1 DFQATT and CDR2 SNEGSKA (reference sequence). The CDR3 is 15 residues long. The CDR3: CSARGSSGRIVEQFF.

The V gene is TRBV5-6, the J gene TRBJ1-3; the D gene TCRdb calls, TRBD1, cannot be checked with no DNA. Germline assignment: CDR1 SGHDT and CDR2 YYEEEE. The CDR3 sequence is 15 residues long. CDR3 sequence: CASSPRDTNRNTIYF.

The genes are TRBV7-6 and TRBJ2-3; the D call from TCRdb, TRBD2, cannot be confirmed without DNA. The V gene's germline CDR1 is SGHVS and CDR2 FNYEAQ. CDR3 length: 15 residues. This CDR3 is CASSLGGISTDTQYF.

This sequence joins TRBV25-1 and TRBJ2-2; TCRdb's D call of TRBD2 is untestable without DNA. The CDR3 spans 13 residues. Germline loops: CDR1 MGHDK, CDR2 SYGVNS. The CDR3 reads CASKGLAIGELFF.

CDR3 in amino acids: CATRGGLLYNEQFF. The chain is built from TRBV24-1 and TRBJ2-1; TCRdb picks TRBD2, but there is no DNA to check that call. The CDR3 is 14 residues long. CDR1 and CDR2 from the germline V gene are KGHDR and SFDVKD.

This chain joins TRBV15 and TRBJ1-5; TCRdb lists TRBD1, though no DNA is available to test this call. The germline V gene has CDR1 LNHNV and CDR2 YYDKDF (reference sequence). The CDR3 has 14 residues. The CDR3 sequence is CATSRDRVKQPQHF.

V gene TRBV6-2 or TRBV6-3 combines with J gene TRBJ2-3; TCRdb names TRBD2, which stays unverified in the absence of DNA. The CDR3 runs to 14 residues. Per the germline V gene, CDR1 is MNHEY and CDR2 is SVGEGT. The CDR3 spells CASSYLGSSQAQYF.

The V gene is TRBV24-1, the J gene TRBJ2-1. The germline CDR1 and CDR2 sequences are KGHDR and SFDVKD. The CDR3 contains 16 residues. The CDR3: CATSDSPPSQYNEQFF.

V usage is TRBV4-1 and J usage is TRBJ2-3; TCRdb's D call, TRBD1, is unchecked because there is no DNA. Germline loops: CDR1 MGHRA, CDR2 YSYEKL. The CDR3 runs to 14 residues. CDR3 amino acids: CASRGVTNTDTQYF.

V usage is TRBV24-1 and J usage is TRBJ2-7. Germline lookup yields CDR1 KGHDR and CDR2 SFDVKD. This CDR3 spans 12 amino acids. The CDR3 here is CATSAGVLEQYF.

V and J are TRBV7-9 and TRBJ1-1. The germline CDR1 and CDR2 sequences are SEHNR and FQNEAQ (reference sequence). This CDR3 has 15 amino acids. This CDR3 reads CASTLGGFLNTEAFF.

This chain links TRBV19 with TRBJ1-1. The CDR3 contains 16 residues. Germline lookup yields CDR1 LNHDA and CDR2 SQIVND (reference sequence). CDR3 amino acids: CASREGPSTLNTEAFF.

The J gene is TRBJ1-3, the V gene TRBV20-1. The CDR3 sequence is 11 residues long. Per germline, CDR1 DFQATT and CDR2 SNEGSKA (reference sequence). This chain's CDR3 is CSARIGNTIYF.